The next 14 T cell receptor beta chains were all read from a single sample in a study of blood T cells in healthy people across ages. The authors ran a second PCR of roughly 6 to 12 cycles using a sample-barcoded 5' primer and a J-beta primer mix. TCRdb reprocessed the 5' RACE reads via MiXCR and lists one record per CDR3 protein. The sample yields around 1.7 million distinct CDR3 sequences, about 28% seen once. The sequencing sample was made of blood. The receptors were gathered from a woman aged 25 to 39 in good health.

V is TRBV18 and J is TRBJ2-7; D ambiguous. Deletions cut 4 bases from V and 4 bases from J, with 11 bases between. Germline V gene lookup returns CDR1 KGHSH and CDR2 LQKENI. The CDR3 is 13 residues long. CDR3 residues: CASSQEKQYEQYF. The CDR3 DNA reads TGTGCCAGCTCACAGGAGAAACAGTACGAGCAGTACTTC.

This clonotype was counted only a few times. This sequence joins TRBV14 and TRBJ1-4; TRBD1 is a possible D gene (6 bases). In germline, CDR1 is SGHDN, CDR2 FVKESK. This CDR3 contains 15 residues. The ends were cut back, 3 bases at V and 2 bases at J, with 10 bases in the middle. Here the CDR3 DNA reads TGTGCCAGCAGCCACCGGACAGATACTAATGAAAAACTGTTTTTT. Translation gives CASSHRTDTNEKLFF.

This clonotype was found a few times. The chain uses TRBV5-1 and TRBJ2-6; D not resolved. This CDR3 has 16 amino acids. Per the germline V gene, CDR1 is SGHRS and CDR2 is YFSETQ. With 0 bases removed from V and 0 bases from J, the gap between germline ends came to 7 bases. The CDR3, as DNA: TGCGCCAGCAGCTTGGCCCAGAGCTCTGGGGCCAACGTCCTGACTTTC. It yields the protein CASSLAQSSGANVLTF.

This clonotype came up a few times. V gene TRBV7-2 combines with J gene TRBJ1-4, with TRBD1 identical over 7 bases. Germline V gene data show CDR1 as SGHTA and CDR2 as FQGNSA. This CDR3 comprises 15 residues. After removal of 1 base from V and 11 bases from J, the junction contained 10 bases not matched to a gene. The chain's CDR3 is CASSLGGAGGAKLFF. The DNA of the CDR3 is TGTGCCAGCAGCTTAGGTGGGGCAGGGGGAGCGAAACTGTTTTTT.

This clonotype was detected a few times. The junction shows a germline mismatch at one end, possibly a read error. The rearrangement uses TRBV5-1 and TRBJ1-5; 7 positions agree with TRBD1. CDR3 size: 13 residues. Germline V lookup: CDR1 SGHRS, CDR2 YFSETQ. The CDR3 spells CASHRGPNRPQHF. CDR3 nucleotide sequence: TGCGCCAGTCACAGGGGCCCCAATCGGCCCCAGCATTTT.

Ten or more counts support this clonotype. The chain combines TRBV7-2 with TRBJ2-1; 7 bases line up with TRBD2. Germline V gene lookup returns CDR1 SGHTA and CDR2 FQGNSA. Unmatched junction bases numbered 5, after V lost 6 bases and J lost 9 bases. This CDR3 has 12 residues. CDR3 amino acids: CASSLLAGEQFF. The CDR3 region has the DNA TGTGCCAGCAGTTTATTAGCGGGTGAGCAGTTCTTC.

This clonotype was observed a handful of times. The chain combines TRBV6-5 with TRBJ1-5; D gene unclear. CDR1 is MNHEY, CDR2 SVGAGI, per germline. V gave up 6 bases and J gave up 4 bases, with 19 bases separating them. This CDR3 contains 16 residues. In DNA, the CDR3 is TGTGCCAGCAGGCGGTTAGGAGAAGGCGGGAATCAGCCCCAGCATTTT. Translated, it gives CASRRLGEGGNQPQHF.

This clonotype was counted a few times. The gene calls are TRBV7-3 and TRBJ1-1; D is unclear. Trimming shortened V by 5 bases and J by 1 base, and 11 bases separated the two germline ends. There are 14 residues in the CDR3. CDR1 is SGHTA, CDR2 FQGTGA, per germline. CDR3 sequence (DNA): TGTGCCAGCAGCGAAAGGCCCGGGAACACTGAAGCTTTCTTT. Translating it yields CASSERPGNTEAFF.

The genes are TRBV6-5 and TRBJ1-6; D remains ambiguous. Germline lookup yields CDR1 MNHEY and CDR2 SVGAGI. The CDR3 has 17 amino acids. V lost 0 bases and J 10 bases, leaving 19 bases between the germline ends. The CDR3 spells CASSYSKTPGSGSPLHF. CDR3 in DNA: TGTGCCAGCAGTTACTCGAAAACCCCGGGGTCTGGATCACCCCTCCACTTT.

In this sample, this clonotype turned up many times. This sequence joins TRBV6-5 and TRBJ1-2; unclear D gene. V was trimmed by 2 bases and J by 0 bases, leaving 4 bases between them. The CDR3 is 13 amino acids. Germline CDR1 is MNHEY and CDR2 is SVGAGI. Here the CDR3 reads CASSYEANYGYTF. CDR3 sequence (DNA): TGTGCCAGCAGTTACGAAGCTAACTATGGCTACACCTTC.

This sequence joins TRBV10-3 and TRBJ2-7, with D perhaps being TRBD1 or TRBD2 (6 bases each). Germline V gene lookup returns CDR1 ENHRY and CDR2 SYGVKD. The CDR3 runs 15 residues. V was shortened by 6 bases and J by 5 bases, with 20 bases between the two germline ends. The CDR3 DNA is TGTGCCATCAGGCCAGAACGGAGGGGGTGGAACGAGCAGTACTTC. Protein product: CAIRPERRGWNEQYF.

This clonotype was counted between two and nine times. This chain's CDR3 is CSASLAGDYNEQFF. The CDR3 bases are TGCAGTGCTAGTTTGGCGGGAGATTACAATGAGCAGTTCTTC. This chain joins TRBV20-1 and TRBJ2-1; TRBD2 aligns across 7 bases. Trimming at V came to 3 bases and at J to 4 bases, leaving 6 bases not matched to a gene. CDR1 DFQATT and CDR2 SNEGSKA come from the germline V gene (reference sequence). This CDR3 is built from 14 residues.

V gene TRBV9 combines with J gene TRBJ2-1; 8 bases agree with TRBD2. CDR3 length: 15 amino acids. Germline assignment: CDR1 SGDLS and CDR2 YYNGEE. V was clipped by 2 bases and J by 6 bases; unmatched bases: 7. This CDR3 reads CASSVNGGAGNEQFF. In DNA form, the CDR3 reads TGTGCCAGCAGCGTCAACGGGGGGGCAGGCAATGAGCAGTTCTTC.

The chain joins TRBV7-3 to TRBJ2-1; 8 nucleotides agree with TRBD1. Germline V lookup: CDR1 SGHTA, CDR2 FQGTGA. The CDR3 covers 19 residues. The ends lost 2 bases at V and 0 bases at J; junction bases unmatched: 12. The CDR3 loop reads CASSLGTGLQTNSYNEQFF. The CDR3 bases are TGTGCCAGCAGCTTAGGGACAGGTCTACAAACGAACTCCTACAATGAGCAGTTCTTC. The full variable domain, with the rest looked up from reference TRBV7-3 and TRBJ2-1, is GAGVSQTPSNKVTEKGKYVELRCDPISGHTALYWYRQSLGQGPEFLIYFQGTGAADDSGLPNDRFFAVRPEGSVSTLKIQRTERGDSAVYLCASSLGTGLQTNSYNEQFFGPGTRLTVL.